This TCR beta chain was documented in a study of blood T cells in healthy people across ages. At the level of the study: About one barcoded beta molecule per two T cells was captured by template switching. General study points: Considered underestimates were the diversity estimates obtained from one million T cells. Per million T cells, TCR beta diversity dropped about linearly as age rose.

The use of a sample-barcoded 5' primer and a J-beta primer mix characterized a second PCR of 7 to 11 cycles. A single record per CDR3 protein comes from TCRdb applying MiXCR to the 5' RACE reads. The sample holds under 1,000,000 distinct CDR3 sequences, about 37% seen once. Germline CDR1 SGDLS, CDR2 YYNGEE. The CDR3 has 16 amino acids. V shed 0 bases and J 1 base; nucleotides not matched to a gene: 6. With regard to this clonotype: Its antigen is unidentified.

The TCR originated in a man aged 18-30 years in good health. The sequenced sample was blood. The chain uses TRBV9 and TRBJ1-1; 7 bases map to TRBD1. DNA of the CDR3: TGTGCCAGCAGCGTAGGTCAGGGGGATGGGAACACTGAAGCTTTCTTT. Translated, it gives CASSVGQGDGNTEAFF.